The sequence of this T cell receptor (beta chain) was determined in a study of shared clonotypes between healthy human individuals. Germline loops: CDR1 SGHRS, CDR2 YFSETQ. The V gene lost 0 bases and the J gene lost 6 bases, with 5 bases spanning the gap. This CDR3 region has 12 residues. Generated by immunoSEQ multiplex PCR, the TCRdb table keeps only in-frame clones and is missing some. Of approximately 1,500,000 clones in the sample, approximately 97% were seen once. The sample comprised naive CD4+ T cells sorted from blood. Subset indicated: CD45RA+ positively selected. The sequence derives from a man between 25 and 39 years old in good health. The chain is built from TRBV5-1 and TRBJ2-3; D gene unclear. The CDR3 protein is CASSLVVDTQYF. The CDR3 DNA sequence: TGCGCCAGCAGCTTGGTAGTGGATACGCAGTATTTT.